The subject of this entry is one T cell receptor beta chain. This specimen belongs to a study of cytomegalovirus exposure and HLA in healthy donors. Clones were sequenced by immunoSEQ multiplex PCR, and TCRdb holds only the in-frame ones, with some missing. This table has 300,000 to 450,000 clones, 75% to 90% appearing once. This CDR3 is built from 14 residues. The sequenced sample was PBMCs. This TCR came from a woman in her late teens or twenties in good health and CMV-seronegative. The rearrangement uses TRBV21-1 and TRBJ2-7; the table's D call of TRBD1 was not tested on the DNA. TRBV21-1 is listed as a pseudogene. The CDR3 nucleotides are TGTGCCAGCAGCAAAGAAGACAGAACCTACGAGCAGTACTTC. Its protein is CASSKEDRTYEQYF.